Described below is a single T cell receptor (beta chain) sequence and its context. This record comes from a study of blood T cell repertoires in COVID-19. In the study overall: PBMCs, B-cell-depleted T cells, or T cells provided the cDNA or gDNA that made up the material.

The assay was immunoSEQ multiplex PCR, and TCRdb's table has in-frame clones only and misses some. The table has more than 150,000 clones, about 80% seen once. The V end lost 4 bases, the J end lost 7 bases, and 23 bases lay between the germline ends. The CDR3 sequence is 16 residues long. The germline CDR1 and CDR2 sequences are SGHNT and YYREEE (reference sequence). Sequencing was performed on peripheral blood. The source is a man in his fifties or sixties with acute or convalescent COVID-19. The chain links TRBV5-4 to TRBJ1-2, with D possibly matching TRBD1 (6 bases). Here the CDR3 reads CASSPAQNQGYRGYTF. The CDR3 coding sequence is TGTGCCAGCAGCCCAGCCCAGAACCAGGGGTATCGTGGCTACACCTTC. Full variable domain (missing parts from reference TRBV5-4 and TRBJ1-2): ETGVTQSPTHLIKTRGQQVTLRCSSQSGHNTVSWYQQALGQGPQFIFQYYREEENGRGNFPPRFSGLQFPNYSSELNVNALELDDSALYLCASSPAQNQGYRGYTFGSGTRLTVV.